Listed here is a single TCR beta chain. Original handling: The assay estimated nucleated cells by amplifying reference gene primers. The data were produced by immunoSEQ multiplex PCR, yet TCRdb's version contains in-frame clones alone and is incomplete. V and J calls and clone size are as listed in that table; D and trimming were resolved from the DNA. Among roughly 190,000 clones listed, 82% were seen once. This CDR3 spans 15 amino acids. CDR1 and CDR2 (germline): MNHEY, SVGAGI. After removal of 0 bases from V and 2 bases from J, the junction contained 0 bases not matched to a gene. These data originate in a study of blood T cell repertoires in COVID-19.

The clonotype originates from a woman in her sixties or seventies with acute COVID-19. V gene TRBV6-5 combines with J gene TRBJ1-4, with TRBD1 matching over 7 bases. Sequencing was carried out using PBMCs or T cells enriched from blood (not recorded which). CDR3 loop: CASSYSTGTNEKLFF. The CDR3 region has the DNA TGTGCCAGCAGTTACTCGACAGGGACTAATGAAAAACTGTTTTTT.